One and the same sample provided the 3 T cell receptor beta chains below, sequenced in a study of sequential checkpoint blockade in melanoma (dated by TCRdb to between 2018 and 2020). The sample's treatment or condition label, in plain terms: randomized to nivolumab then ipilimumab (arm A) or the reverse (arm B). Library generation was performed with the immunoSEQ multiplex PCR assay. Entries here come from immuneACCESS through TCRdb and include only in-frame sequences with V and J called. Some clones fail to appear in such tables; in the studies checked, an unresolved V gene covers under half of the shortfall, and the cause of the remainder is unknown. The sample table contains 20,000 or so clones; only one count was recorded for nearly 70% of them. Together, the top ten hold about 20% of the sample. The source was CD8+ T cells sorted from blood (inferred from file names), collected from a patient given nivolumab and ipilimumab in sequence. The receptors stem from a human donor with melanoma.

The J gene is TRBJ2-5, the V gene TRBV7-9; TRBD1 agrees at 9 bases. V was pared by 3 bases and J by 5 bases, with 7 bases of the junction left unmatched. The CDR3 consists of 15 residues. CDR1 SEHNR and CDR2 FQNEAQ come from the germline V gene (reference sequence). DNA for the CDR3: TGTGCCAGCAGCTTCCCCGGACAGGGGTGGGAGACCCAGTACTTC. Translation gives CASSFPGQGWETQYF.

This clone was recorded once. The chain links TRBV18 to TRBJ2-5; D not certain. The J call could be wrong; TRBJ2-7 is a better fit for the DNA end. The CDR3 has 13 amino acids. Germline values: CDR1 KGHSH, CDR2 LQKENI. The CDR3 is CASSPSTSYEQYF. CDR3 bases: TGTGCCAGCTCACCGTCTACCTCCTACGAGCAGTACTTC.

CDR3 sequence (DNA): TGTGCCAGCAGCTTAGTTGGTAGCTACTCCACAGATACGCAGTATTTT. This sequence encodes CASSLVGSYSTDTQYF. The rearrangement joins TRBV11-2 to TRBJ2-3; D remains unclear. This CDR3 comprises 16 residues. CDR1 is SGHAT, CDR2 FQNNGV, per germline. V gave up 1 base and J gave up 2 bases, with 13 bases separating them.